This TCR beta chain was observed in a study of tumor and adjacent non-tumor tissue in lung cancer. About the research overall: Stage I to III disease affected over nine men and roughly 5 women aged about 30 to 76.

Whole-study findings and limits: Tumor repertoires had a smaller top 100 clone share than normal lung.

The CDR3 contains 16 residues. The V gene's germline CDR1 is SGHNT and CDR2 YENEEA. A remark on this clonotype: The antigen is unknown. Its ends do not fully match the called genes, so a read error is possible.

No cell sorting was done before RNA was extracted from the tissue. Three rounds of nested PCR, following a modified ARM-PCR protocol, produced the TCRbeta library. TCRdb fed the multiplex PCR reads into MiXCR, producing one record per CDR3 protein. The table includes around 120,000 distinct CDR3 sequences, roughly 64% detected once. Material: lung tumor tissue. The clonotype originates from a man aged 25 to 40 with non-small cell lung cancer. The rearrangement joins TRBV11-3 to TRBJ2-2; D not certain. CDR3 sequence: CASSLVGRRSTWELFF. Written as DNA, the CDR3 is TGTGCCAGCAGCTTAGTAGGCAGGCGGAGCACCTGGGAGCTGTTTTTT.